This TCR beta chain was recorded in a study of shared clonotypes between healthy human individuals. Regarding this clone: The antigen remains unidentified.

General observations from the study: Shared clonotypes across all four donors exceeded non-shared ones in generation probability. Even with large depth, rarefaction showed that sorted-subset sequencing was incomplete.

The V and J ends lost 3 bases and 0 bases respectively, with 22 bases between them. The CDR3 has 19 residues. Germline-derived CDR1 and CDR2 are MNHNS and SASEGT. Replicate PCRs from sorted subsets contained roughly 200 ng DNA, which is around 30,000 T cell genomes. Sequenced by immunoSEQ multiplex PCR; TCRdb stores in-frame clones only, minus some. Here the sample spans 2 million to 3 million clones, 80% to 95% being singletons. V usage is TRBV6-1 and J usage is TRBJ2-3; D ambiguous. This receptor was obtained from a man younger than 35 in good health. Some clones in this sample may be carry-over from other donors' samples. The sequenced sample was naive CD4+ T cells from PBMCs. Subset in this sample: CD45RA+ positively selected. The CDR3 sequence is CASSELFGGGSPSTDTQYF. CDR3 nucleotide sequence: TGTGCCAGCAGTGAGTTGTTTGGTGGTGGCTCTCCTAGCACAGATACGCAGTATTTT.